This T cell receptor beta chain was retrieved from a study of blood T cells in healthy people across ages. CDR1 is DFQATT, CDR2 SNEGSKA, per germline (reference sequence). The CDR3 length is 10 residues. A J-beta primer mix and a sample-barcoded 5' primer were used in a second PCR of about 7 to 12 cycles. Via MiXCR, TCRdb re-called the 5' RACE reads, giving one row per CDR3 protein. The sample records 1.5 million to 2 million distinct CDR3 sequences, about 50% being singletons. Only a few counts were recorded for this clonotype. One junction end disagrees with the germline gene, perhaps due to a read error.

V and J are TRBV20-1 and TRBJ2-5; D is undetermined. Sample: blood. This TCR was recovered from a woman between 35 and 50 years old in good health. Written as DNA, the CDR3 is TGCAGTGCTGGAGAAGAGACCCAGTACTTC. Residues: CSAGEETQYF.